This TCR beta chain came from a study of T cell changes during pregnancy in multiple sclerosis. The count of this clone is one. This CDR3 is built from 18 residues. V lost 2 bases to trimming and J lost 1 base; unmatched junction nucleotides: 9. CDR1 is SGHDN, CDR2 FVKESK, per germline. The table came from immunoSEQ multiplex PCR; TCRdb's copy has only in-frame clones and leaves some out. The profile covers around 130,000 clones, with around 95% appearing a single time and more than 0.4% taken by the ten largest. The receptor was derived from a female donor with multiple sclerosis, enrolled in a pregnancy study. This material consisted of peripheral blood, taken after pregnancy. The chain has TRBV14 and TRBJ2-2; the match to TRBD1 covers 8 bases. The CDR3 DNA reads TGTGCCAGCAGCCAAATCGGGACAGGAATCATGAACACCGGGGAGCTGTTTTTT. Translation gives CASSQIGTGIMNTGELFF.